The T cell receptor (beta chain) under discussion was sequenced for a study of graft-versus-host responses after intestinal transplantation. As concerns this clone: Its specificity is unknown.

Trimming left V 5 bases short and J 6 bases short, with 17 bases between. This CDR3 region has 14 residues. The V gene's germline CDR1 is SGHTA and CDR2 FQGNSA. Regarding the study as a whole: Across patients carrying graft-donor T cell macrochimerism, allografts held high graft-versus-host to host-versus-graft clonal ratios.

Sequencing was performed with immunoSEQ multiplex PCR; in TCRdb, only in-frame clones are kept and a portion is missing. The table records about 50,000 clones, approximately 84% of them present only once. Sequenced here: unstimulated CD4+ T cells sorted from spleen or lymph node cells, sampled before transplant. The rearrangement joins TRBV7-2 to TRBJ2-7; TRBD2 might be the D (6 bases). This TCR was sampled from a human donor who was the organ donor for an intestinal transplant. The CDR3 reads CASSELWTTLEQYF. The CDR3 bases are TGTGCCAGCAGCGAGTTGTGGACTACCCTCGAGCAGTACTTC. The whole variable domain, remainder taken from reference TRBV7-2 and TRBJ2-7, is GAGVSQSPSNKVTEKGKDVELRCDPISGHTALYWYRQSLGQGLEFLIYFQGNSAPDKSGLPSDRFSAERTGGSVSTLTIQRTQQEDSAVYLCASSELWTTLEQYFGPGTRLTVT.